A single sample is the source of the 18 T cell receptor beta chains below, sequenced in a study of blood T cell repertoires in COVID-19. Here immunoSEQ multiplex PCR was the method, and the copy in TCRdb shows in-frame clones only, minus some. The profile shows around 140,000 clones, 78% of them singletons. The sample consisted of PBMCs or T cells enriched from blood (not recorded which). The receptors were gathered from a woman aged 45-65 years who had recovered from COVID-19.

J is TRBJ2-1 and V is TRBV5-1; 11 bases fit TRBD2. CDR3 length: 18 residues. J lost 0 bases, V lost 1 base, and 6 bases had no gene match. Germline loops: CDR1 SGHRS, CDR2 YFSETQ. CDR3: CASSLSSGGLSSYNEQFF. For the CDR3, the DNA is TGCGCCAGCAGCTTGTCTAGCGGGGGGCTGAGCTCCTACAATGAGCAGTTCTTC.

The genes are TRBV11-1 and TRBJ2-5, with a tentative D call TRBD1 (6 bases). This CDR3 has 14 amino acids. The V end was cut by 5 bases, the J end by 1 base, with 11 bases between. Germline V gene sequence: CDR1 SGHAT, CDR2 FQDESV (reference sequence). The CDR3 DNA is TGTGCCAGCAGCCCGGGACACCTCCAAGAGACCCAGTACTTC. As protein: CASSPGHLQETQYF. The variable domain in full, completed from reference TRBV11-1 and TRBJ2-5, reads EAEVAQSPRYKITEKSQAVAFWCDPISGHATLYWYRQILGQGPELLVQFQDESVVDDSQLPKDRFSAERLKGVDSTLKIQPAELGDSAMYLCASSPGHLQETQYFGPGTRLLVL.

V and J are TRBV7-2 and TRBJ1-6, with 11 nucleotides matching TRBD1. There are 18 residues in the CDR3. With 1 base clipped from V and 4 bases from J, the junction kept 6 bases outside the gene matches. Germline V gene data show CDR1 as SGHTA and CDR2 as FQGNSA. CDR3 loop: CASSLGAGQGAYNSPLHF. The CDR3 nucleotides read TGTGCCAGCAGCTTAGGGGCTGGACAGGGGGCTTATAATTCACCCCTCCACTTT.

V usage is TRBV3-1 (or the pseudogene TRBV3-2) and J usage is TRBJ2-5; D uncertain. The germline V gene has CDR1 LGHDT and CDR2 YNNKEL (reference sequence). This CDR3 comprises 12 residues. Deletions cut 4 bases from V and 9 bases from J, with 12 bases between. The chain's CDR3 is CASSPGPRAQYF. CDR3 bases: TGTGCCAGCAGCCCGGGTCCGAGAGCCCAGTACTTC.

The rearrangement uses TRBV28 and TRBJ1-2; 9 bases map to TRBD1. This CDR3 is built from 17 residues. With V trimmed by 1 base and J by 3 bases, 9 bases remained unmatched. Germline CDR1 reads MDHEN; CDR2 reads SYDVKM. The chain's CDR3 is CASSLSVDRGYDYGYTF. The CDR3 nucleotides read TGTGCCAGCAGTTTATCCGTTGACAGGGGGTATGACTATGGCTACACCTTC.

V gene TRBV5-1 combines with J gene TRBJ2-5; D not resolved. Trimming took off 1 base at V and 5 bases at J, with 6 bases between the two ends. Germline V CDR1 and CDR2: SGHRS, YFSETQ. The CDR3 extends over 12 amino acids. In DNA form, the CDR3 reads TGCGCCAGCAGCTTGTTCGAGGAGACCCAGTACTTC. It translates to CASSLFEETQYF.

The chain uses TRBV3-1 (or the pseudogene TRBV3-2) and TRBJ2-7; TRBD1 matches at 8 bases. Germline values: CDR1 LGHDT, CDR2 YNNKEL (reference sequence). Trimming cost V 10 bases and J 3 bases; bases outside gene matches: 2. The CDR3 runs 11 residues. CDR3 nucleotide sequence: TGTGCCACCGGACAGGGCTACGAGCAGTACGTC. Residues: CATGQGYEQYV.

This chain uses TRBV12-3 or TRBV12-4 with TRBJ1-3; 7 nucleotides match TRBD1. Trimming took 3 bases from V and 7 from J; bases not matched to a gene: 3. The CDR3 contains 13 residues. Here the CDR3 DNA reads TGTGCCAGCAGTTTGGGACAGAGGAACACCATATATTTT. It specifies CASSLGQRNTIYF.

The CDR3 sequence is CASASQGGSYTF. The DNA of the CDR3 is TGTGCCAGCGCGAGTCAGGGAGGCAGCTACACCTTC. The rearrangement links TRBV6-5 to TRBJ1-2; tentative D call: TRBD1 (5 bases). CDR1 and CDR2 (germline): MNHEY, SVGAGI. V shed 8 bases and J shed 9 bases, with 16 bases lying between them. The CDR3 is 12 residues long.

Remarks on this clone: The conserved final phenylalanine or tryptophan is absent from the CDR3, which likely points to a read error. Because the CDR3's place on the DNA is in doubt, the DNA is left out and the CDR3 is given as listed by TCRdb. The chain combines TRBV7-9 with TRBJ2-7; TRBD1, the D gene given by the table, was not confirmed from the DNA. Inclusive of both ends, the CDR3 amounts to 13 amino acids. Germline CDR1 is SEHNR and CDR2 is FQNEAQ (reference sequence). Here the CDR3 reads CASSSPGQGKESL.

The CDR3 protein is CASSVGSLWSAYNSPLHF. In DNA form, the CDR3 reads TGTGCCAGCAGCGTAGGATCTCTATGGTCCGCCTATAATTCACCCCTCCACTTT. This chain uses TRBV9 with TRBJ1-6; D not certain. The ends were cut back, 0 bases at V and 2 bases at J, with 15 bases in the middle. Germline V gives CDR1 SGDLS, CDR2 YYNGEE. The CDR3 extends over 18 amino acids.

The chain combines TRBV19 with TRBJ2-3; 12 bases line up with TRBD2. J lost 1 base, V lost 11 bases, and 4 bases had no gene match. CDR1 and CDR2 from the germline V gene are LNHDA and SQIVND (reference sequence). The CDR3 consists of 14 residues. The CDR3 loop is CASRLAGGTDTQYF. CDR3 nucleotide sequence: TGTGCCTCGAGACTAGCGGGGGGCACAGATACGCAGTATTTT.

This sequence joins TRBV9 and TRBJ2-1; 7 nucleotides line up with TRBD2. This CDR3 region has 15 residues. Germline assignment: CDR1 SGDLS and CDR2 YYNGEE. V shed 1 base and J 2 bases; nucleotides not matched to a gene: 3. The CDR3 sequence is CASSVLAETYNEQFF. CDR3 nucleotide sequence: TGTGCCAGCAGCGTACTAGCGGAGACCTACAATGAGCAGTTCTTC.

The chain carries TRBV12-3 or TRBV12-4 and TRBJ1-2; D is possibly TRBD1 (5 bases). V lost 8 bases to trimming and J lost 0 bases, with 10 bases between them. This CDR3 contains 13 residues. CDR3: CASYPDTNYGYTF. CDR3 DNA: TGTGCCAGCTACCCGGACACTAACTATGGCTACACCTTC.

The V and J genes are TRBV7-2 and TRBJ1-1; D perhaps matches TRBD1 (5 bases). Germline V gene lookup returns CDR1 SGHTA and CDR2 FQGNSA. The CDR3 covers 14 residues. V shed 1 base and J shed 6 bases, with 12 bases lying between them. The chain's CDR3 is CASSLEGGDPEAFF. CDR3 coding DNA: TGTGCCAGCAGCTTAGAAGGCGGGGACCCTGAAGCTTTCTTT.

The rearrangement joins TRBV7-2 to TRBJ2-3; D gene uncertain. Germline loops: CDR1 SGHTA, CDR2 FQGNSA. The CDR3 contains 14 residues. V lost 3 bases, J lost 1 base, and 8 bases lay in between. CDR3 amino acids: CASSLAARTDTQYF. CDR3 coding DNA: TGTGCCAGCAGCTTGGCGGCGCGCACAGATACGCAGTATTTT.

V is TRBV24-1 and J is TRBJ2-5, with a possible D match to TRBD1 (6 bases). The CDR3 length is 12 residues. Germline V lookup: CDR1 KGHDR, CDR2 SFDVKD. Trimming left V 9 bases short and J 5 bases short, with 12 bases between. Written as DNA, the CDR3 is TGTGCCACCCGATCGCAGGGGGAGACCCAGTACTTC. Translation: CATRSQGETQYF.

This chain links TRBV11-2 with TRBJ2-3; D is uncertain. Looked up from germline, CDR1 is SGHAT and CDR2 is FQNNGV. The CDR3 totals 14 residues. Between the trimmed V and J ends, which lost 6 bases and 3 bases, there was a span of 13 bases. The CDR3 DNA follows: TGTGCCAGCAGTCCAGGTTTTACTACAGATACGCAGTATTTT. This translates into CASSPGFTTDTQYF.